Following are 24 T cell receptor beta chains from one sample sequenced in a study of cytomegalovirus exposure and HLA in healthy donors. Use of 60 Vbeta and 13 Jbeta primers characterized the PCR. Sequencing was performed with immunoSEQ multiplex PCR; in TCRdb, only in-frame clones are kept and a portion is missing. The sample comprises approximately 100,000 clones, about four fifths of which are singletons, and under 8% rests with the top ten. Sequencing input: PBMCs. The receptors were sampled from a woman between 50 and 59 years old in good health and CMV-seropositive.

The V and J genes are TRBV9 and TRBJ2-1, with a tentative D call TRBD2 (5 bases). Germline V gene lookup returns CDR1 SGDLS and CDR2 YYNGEE. This CDR3 region has 12 residues. The ends were cut back, 3 bases at V and 12 bases at J, with 13 bases in the middle. The CDR3 coding sequence is TGTGCCAGCAGCGGACCTACAGAGGGGCAGTTCTTC. Encoded protein: CASSGPTEGQFF.

This chain uses TRBV5-1 with TRBJ1-3; 8 nucleotides match TRBD1. The trim removed 3 bases at V and 0 bases at J, leaving 2 bases unmatched. The CDR3 has 15 amino acids. The germline gives CDR1 SGHRS, CDR2 YFSETQ. The CDR3 sequence is CASSSDRGSGNTIYF. The DNA of the CDR3 is TGCGCCAGCAGCTCTGACAGGGGCTCTGGAAACACCATATATTTT.

The chain employs TRBV19 and TRBJ1-2; D is uncertain. Germline V gene sequence: CDR1 LNHDA, CDR2 SQIVND (reference sequence). The CDR3 has 16 amino acids. Trimming pared 6 bases from V and 6 bases from J, leaving 23 bases between. In DNA form, the CDR3 reads TGTGCCAGTAGCCTTGGGAGCCCCCGCCGTATGGATGGCTACACCTTC. Amino acid sequence: CASSLGSPRRMDGYTF.

The chain uses TRBV7-8 and TRBJ2-5, with TRBD2 matching 8 bases. The CDR3 is 15 residues long. V was pared by 3 bases and J by 5 bases, with 8 bases of the junction left unmatched. The V gene's germline CDR1 is SGHVS and CDR2 FQNEAQ. This CDR3 is CASSFDSGGRETQYF. In DNA, the CDR3 is TGTGCCAGCAGCTTTGACAGCGGGGGCCGGGAGACCCAGTACTTC.

The rearrangement links TRBV28 to TRBJ2-2; a possible D gene is TRBD2 (5 bases). Per the germline V gene, CDR1 is MDHEN and CDR2 is SYDVKM. The CDR3 sequence is 15 residues long. V was cut by 4 bases and J by 2 bases, with 11 bases left in between. The CDR3 nucleotides read TGTGCCAGCAGTTACGTCCGGACTAACACCGGGGAGCTGTTTTTT. Its translation: CASSYVRTNTGELFF.

V is TRBV18 and J is TRBJ1-1; TRBD1 matches 7 bases. V lost 4 bases and J lost 1; bases outside the gene matches: 9. Germline assignment: CDR1 KGHSH and CDR2 LQKENI. The CDR3 covers 16 residues. The CDR3 loop reads CASSLTGTASNTEAFF. CDR3 nucleotide sequence: TGTGCCAGCTCACTGACCGGGACAGCCTCGAACACTGAAGCTTTCTTT.

The V and J genes are TRBV25-1 and TRBJ1-2; D is possibly TRBD1 (5 bases). The V end lost 2 bases, the J end lost 1 base, and 11 bases lay between the germline ends. In germline, CDR1 is MGHDK, CDR2 SYGVNS. The CDR3 has 15 amino acids. The CDR3 here is CASSEETRVNYGYTF. CDR3 in DNA: TGTGCCAGCAGTGAAGAAACCAGGGTTAACTATGGCTACACCTTC.

The chain combines TRBV5-4 with TRBJ1-4, with D perhaps matching TRBD1 (5 bases). Trimming removed 0 bases from V and 6 bases from J, with 12 bases in between. Germline CDR1 and CDR2: SGHNT and YYREEE (reference sequence). The CDR3 is 15 residues long. DNA for the CDR3: TGTGCCAGCAGCTTGGGGTCAGGGTGGGATGAAAAACTGTTTTTT. It specifies CASSLGSGWDEKLFF.

V gene TRBV7-9 combines with J gene TRBJ1-3; D uncertain. Trimming left V 2 bases short and J 10 bases short, with 9 bases between. The germline V gene has CDR1 SEHNR and CDR2 FQNEAQ (reference sequence). The CDR3 totals 12 residues. The CDR3 loop reads CASSLPLLTIYF. The CDR3 DNA reads as TGTGCCAGCAGCTTACCCCTTCTGACCATATATTTT.

The genes are TRBV11-2 and TRBJ1-2; D perhaps matches TRBD1 (5 bases). Trimming took off 5 bases at V and 6 bases at J, with 25 bases between the two ends. Germline CDR1 and CDR2: SGHAT and FQNNGV. This CDR3 has 17 amino acids. The CDR3 loop reads CASSPTFGGTAVNGYTF. Written as DNA, the CDR3 is TGTGCCAGCAGCCCAACCTTTGGGGGGACGGCGGTGAATGGCTACACCTTC.

The rearrangement joins TRBV7-3 to TRBJ2-2; TRBD1 might be the D (5 bases). Trimming removed 2 bases from V and 3 bases from J, with 10 bases in between. CDR1 and CDR2 from the germline V gene are SGHTA and FQGTGA. This CDR3 region has 15 residues. The CDR3 spells CASSLRQRDTGELFF. In DNA form, the CDR3 reads TGTGCCAGCAGCTTACGACAGCGCGACACCGGGGAGCTGTTTTTT. The variable domain in full, with the rest retrieved from reference TRBV7-3 and TRBJ2-2, is GAGVSQTPSNKVTEKGKYVELRCDPISGHTALYWYRQSLGQGPEFLIYFQGTGAADDSGLPNDRFFAVRPEGSVSTLKIQRTERGDSAVYLCASSLRQRDTGELFFGEGSRLTVL.

The chain combines TRBV7-6 with TRBJ1-1; the D is unclear. The germline gives CDR1 SGHVS, CDR2 FNYEAQ. Deletions cut 1 base from V and 2 bases from J, with 8 bases between. The CDR3 is made up of 14 amino acids. CDR3 nucleotides: TGTGCCAGCAGCTTAGGACAAGGTAACACTGAAGCTTTCTTT. It codes for CASSLGQGNTEAFF.

The rearrangement uses TRBV7-8 and TRBJ2-1, with D unclear. CDR3 length: 12 residues. V dropped 5 bases and J dropped 2 bases, with 4 bases sitting between them. Germline-derived CDR1 and CDR2 are SGHVS and FQNEAQ. The CDR3 region has the DNA TGTGCCAGCAGCCGAGCCTACAATGAGCAGTTCTTC. The encoded protein is CASSRAYNEQFF.

The chain recombines TRBV7-9 with TRBJ2-2; 9 bases fit TRBD1. Germline V gene lookup returns CDR1 SEHNR and CDR2 FQNEAQ (reference sequence). J gave up 7 bases and V 3 bases, and 12 bases lay outside the gene matches. This CDR3 spans 17 amino acids. The CDR3 coding sequence is TGTGCCAGCAGCTTCGGGAACGGGACAGGGCAGAACGGGGAGCTGTTTTTT. This gives the protein CASSFGNGTGQNGELFF.

V and J are TRBV2 and TRBJ2-1, with 11 bases that match TRBD2. The junction had 6 bases not matched to a gene; V was cut back by 4 bases and J by 4 bases. This CDR3 contains 16 residues. The germline gives CDR1 SNHLY, CDR2 FYNNEI. The CDR3 nucleotides read TGTGCCAGCAGTGCGGCTAGCGGGGGGCTATACAATGAGCAGTTCTTC. As protein: CASSAASGGLYNEQFF.

This clone showed up just once. The chain couples TRBV7-3 to TRBJ1-1; perhaps TRBD1 as D (6 bases). Looked up from germline, CDR1 is SGHTA and CDR2 is FQGTGA. This CDR3 spans 16 amino acids. The V end lost 5 bases, the J end lost 4 bases, and 20 bases lay between the germline ends. The chain's CDR3 is CASSQEAWYRATEAFF. The CDR3 DNA follows: TGTGCCAGCAGCCAAGAGGCCTGGTACAGGGCCACTGAAGCTTTCTTT. The full variable domain, with the rest looked up from reference TRBV7-3 and TRBJ1-1, is GAGVSQTPSNKVTEKGKYVELRCDPISGHTALYWYRQSLGQGPEFLIYFQGTGAADDSGLPNDRFFAVRPEGSVSTLKIQRTERGDSAVYLCASSQEAWYRATEAFFGQGTRLTVV.

J is TRBJ2-2 and V is TRBV25-1; tentatively, D is TRBD1 (5 bases). Trimming shortened V by 5 bases and J by 0 bases, and 19 bases separated the two germline ends. Germline V lookup: CDR1 MGHDK, CDR2 SYGVNS. The CDR3 totals 18 residues. CDR3 nucleotides: TGTGCCAGCAGTCCTCAAGGGGTGACAGTTCCGAACACCGGGGAGCTGTTTTTT. Translation: CASSPQGVTVPNTGELFF.

This clone was counted ten times or more. This CDR3 is also generated by other DNA sequences in the sample. The chain is built from TRBV19 and TRBJ1-2; 8 bases map to TRBD1. The CDR3 runs 14 residues. V shed 5 bases and J 4 bases; nucleotides not matched to a gene: 6. The germline V gene has CDR1 LNHDA and CDR2 SQIVND (reference sequence). CDR3 nucleotides: TGTGCCAGTAGTTCCCGGGACAGGATCTATGGCTACACCTTC. It translates to CASSSRDRIYGYTF.

This sequence joins TRBV9 and TRBJ1-2; 7 nucleotides line up with TRBD1. With V trimmed by 5 bases and J by 0 bases, 16 bases remained unmatched. The CDR3 has 18 amino acids. Germline CDR1 and CDR2: SGDLS and YYNGEE. The CDR3 reads CASSAARQGLGPNYGYTF. CDR3 nucleotide sequence: TGTGCCAGCAGTGCTGCGCGACAGGGCTTAGGTCCTAACTATGGCTACACCTTC.

This chain connects TRBV27 to TRBJ1-2; D is unclear. The CDR3 has 13 amino acids. Germline V gene data show CDR1 as MNHEY and CDR2 as SMNVEV (reference sequence). V dropped 3 bases and J dropped 2 bases, with 7 bases sitting between them. The CDR3 DNA reads TGTGCCAGCAGTTTCGGGGAAAACTATGGCTACACCTTC. It specifies CASSFGENYGYTF.

This chain joins TRBV5-6 and TRBJ2-3, with TRBD2 identical over 11 bases. Per germline, CDR1 SGHDT and CDR2 YYEEEE. The CDR3 totals 16 residues. The J segment lost 5 bases and the V segment lost 4 bases, leaving 9 bases of the junction unmatched. Here the CDR3 reads CASSPLAGGPLDTQYF. CDR3 nucleotide sequence: TGTGCCAGCAGCCCTTTAGCGGGGGGGCCGTTAGATACGCAGTATTTT.

The table lists this clone with a count of one. V gene TRBV9 combines with J gene TRBJ2-1; D might be TRBD1 (5 bases). The CDR3 covers 14 residues. V lost 0 bases, J lost 1 base, and 5 bases lay in between. The germline V gene encodes CDR1 SGDLS and CDR2 YYNGEE. CDR3 nucleotide sequence: TGTGCCAGCAGCGTAGAGGGGTCCTACAATGAGCAGTTCTTC. Encoded protein: CASSVEGSYNEQFF.

The CDR3, as DNA: TGTGCCAGCAGTCCATACGCTTCCAGGGCGGGGGGCTACACCTTC. Translation: CASSPYASRAGGYTF. V is TRBV28 and J is TRBJ1-2; weak D call: TRBD1 (5 bases). From germline, CDR1 is MDHEN and CDR2 SYDVKM. CDR3 size: 15 residues. The V gene lost 5 bases and the J gene lost 8 bases, with 21 bases spanning the gap.

V usage is TRBV19 and J usage is TRBJ2-1; TRBD2 aligns across 8 bases. CDR3 size: 16 residues. Germline V lookup: CDR1 LNHDA, CDR2 SQIVND (reference sequence). After removal of 5 bases from V and 7 bases from J, the junction contained 13 bases not matched to a gene. The CDR3 sequence is CASSGFGVAGLNEQFF. The CDR3 region has the DNA TGTGCCAGTAGTGGGTTCGGAGTAGCGGGGTTAAATGAGCAGTTCTTC.